The 2 T cell receptor beta chains reported below all come from one sample, sequenced in a study of T cell repertoires in cytomegalovirus infection (dated by TCRdb to the late 2010s). The instrument given in TCRdb is Illumina HiSeq 1500. TCRdb redid the processing of the public reads, applying fastp at Q25 and MiXCR, and retained in-frame beta chains. Rows are unified per CDR3 protein, each entry keeping the most common DNA and genes. This sample comprises more than 500,000 distinct CDR3 sequences, approximately 16% of them detected only once. About 24% of the sample is held by the ten biggest clonotypes. Sequenced input: CD8+ T cells from PBMCs. The receptor source for this set is a human donor in good health (CMV status not recorded). Some clones in this sample may be carry-over from other donors' samples.

This clonotype has ten or more counts. This chain links TRBV12-5 with TRBJ2-5; no firm D call. The CDR3 loop spans 13 amino acids. Trimming removed 1 base from V and 1 base from J, with 4 bases in between. Germline CDR1 LGHNT, CDR2 FRNRAP. The CDR3 DNA is TGTGCTAGTGGTTTGGGACTCCAAGAGACCCAGTACTTC. Residues: CASGLGLQETQYF.

About this clonotype itself: Relative to the germline gene, one junction end is altered; a read error may explain this. The chain employs TRBV7-6 and TRBJ2-5; maybe TRBD1 (6 bases). This CDR3 is 15 amino acids long. Germline CDR1 SGHVS, CDR2 FNYEAQ. CDR3 region: CASSWGTWIQETKYF. The DNA of the CDR3 is TGTGCCAGCAGCTGGGGGACATGGATTCAAGAGACCAAGTACTTC.